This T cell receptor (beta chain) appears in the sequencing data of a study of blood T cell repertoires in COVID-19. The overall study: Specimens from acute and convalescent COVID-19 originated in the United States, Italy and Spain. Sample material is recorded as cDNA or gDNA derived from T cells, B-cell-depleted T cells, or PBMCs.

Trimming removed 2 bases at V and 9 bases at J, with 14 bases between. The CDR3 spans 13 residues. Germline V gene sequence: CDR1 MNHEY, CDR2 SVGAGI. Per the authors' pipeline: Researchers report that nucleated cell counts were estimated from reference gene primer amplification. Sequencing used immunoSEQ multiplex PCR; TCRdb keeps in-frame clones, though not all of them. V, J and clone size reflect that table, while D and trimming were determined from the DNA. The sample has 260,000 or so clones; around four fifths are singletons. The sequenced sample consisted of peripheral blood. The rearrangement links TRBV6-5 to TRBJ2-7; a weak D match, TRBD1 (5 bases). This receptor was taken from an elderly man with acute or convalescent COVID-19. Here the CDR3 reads CASSYDGARGQYF. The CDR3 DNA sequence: TGTGCCAGCAGTTACGATGGAGCAAGGGGGCAGTACTTC.